This T cell receptor beta chain was captured in a study of blood T cells in healthy people across ages. Study-wide results and caveats: The percentage of naive T cells correlated strongly with TCR beta diversity. Older individuals had lower TCR beta diversity per million T cells (the decline was roughly linear). Donor CMV infection status was unknown, possibly confounding age-related changes in expanded clonotypes.

In the case of this clonotype: Its antigen is as yet unknown.

The CDR3 has 13 residues. V was pared by 2 bases and J by 2 bases, with 9 bases between. Germline V gene lookup returns CDR1 DFQATT and CDR2 SNEGSKA (reference sequence). Primed by a sample-barcoded 5' primer and a J-beta primer mix, a second PCR proceeded for roughly 6 to 12 cycles. TCRdb fed the 5' RACE reads into MiXCR, producing one record per CDR3 protein. The sample holds more than 650,000 distinct CDR3 sequences, roughly 25% seen once. These data were also filed under a second study, of T cells of mothers and their children.

The V call is TRBV20-1, the J call TRBJ1-2, with unresolved D. This sequence was found in a boy aged 5-17 years in good health. The sequenced sample consisted of blood. CDR3 residues: CSARSQTNYGYTF. CDR3 coding DNA: TGCAGTGCTAGATCACAGACCAACTATGGCTACACCTTC.